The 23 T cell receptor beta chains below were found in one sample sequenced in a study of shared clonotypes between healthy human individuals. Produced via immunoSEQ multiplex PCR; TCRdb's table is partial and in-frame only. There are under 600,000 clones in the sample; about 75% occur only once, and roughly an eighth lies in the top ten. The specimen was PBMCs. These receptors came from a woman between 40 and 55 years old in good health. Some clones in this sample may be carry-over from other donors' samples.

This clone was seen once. Written as DNA, the CDR3 is TGCGCCAGCAGCTTGGACCCGACAGGGGGCAAAGATACGCAGTATTTT. Translating gives CASSLDPTGGKDTQYF. V is TRBV5-1 and J is TRBJ2-3; 10 bases are a match to TRBD1. Germline assignment: CDR1 SGHRS and CDR2 YFSETQ. The CDR3 has 16 amino acids. Trimming took 0 bases from V and 5 from J; bases not matched to a gene: 6.

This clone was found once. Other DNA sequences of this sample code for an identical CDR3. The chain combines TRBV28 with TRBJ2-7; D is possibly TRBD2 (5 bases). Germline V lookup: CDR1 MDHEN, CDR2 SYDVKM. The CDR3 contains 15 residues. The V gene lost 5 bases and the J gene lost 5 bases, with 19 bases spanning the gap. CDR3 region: CASSPQRQVLDEQYF. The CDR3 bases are TGTGCCAGCAGTCCCCAGCGGCAGGTTTTGGACGAGCAGTACTTC.

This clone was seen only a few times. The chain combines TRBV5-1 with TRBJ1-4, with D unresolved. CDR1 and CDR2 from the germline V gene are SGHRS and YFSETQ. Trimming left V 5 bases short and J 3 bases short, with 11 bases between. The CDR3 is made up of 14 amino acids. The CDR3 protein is CASRDFGANEKLFF. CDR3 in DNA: TGCGCCAGCAGGGACTTTGGGGCTAATGAAAAACTGTTTTTT.

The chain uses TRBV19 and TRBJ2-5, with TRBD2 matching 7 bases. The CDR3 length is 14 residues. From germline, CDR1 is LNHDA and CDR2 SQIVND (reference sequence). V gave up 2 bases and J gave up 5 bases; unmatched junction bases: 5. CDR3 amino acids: CASSISREGETQYF. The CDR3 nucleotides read TGTGCCAGTAGTATAAGTAGGGAGGGGGAGACCCAGTACTTC.

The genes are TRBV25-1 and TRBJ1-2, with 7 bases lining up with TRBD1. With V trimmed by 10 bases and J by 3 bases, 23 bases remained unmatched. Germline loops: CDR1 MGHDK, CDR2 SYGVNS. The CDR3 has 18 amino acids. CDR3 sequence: CAIAVFPGQRNTDYGYTF. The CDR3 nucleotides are TGTGCCATAGCCGTATTCCCGGGACAGCGGAATACGGACTATGGCTACACCTTC.

CDR3 amino acids: CASSPARGARGELFF. CDR3 DNA sequence: TGTGCCAGTAGCCCCGCCAGGGGCGCAAGGGGGGAGCTGTTTTTT. The gene calls are TRBV19 and TRBJ2-2, with D maybe TRBD1 (6 bases). The CDR3 has 15 residues. The V gene lost 6 bases and the J gene lost 8 bases, with 19 bases spanning the gap. In germline, CDR1 is LNHDA, CDR2 SQIVND (reference sequence).

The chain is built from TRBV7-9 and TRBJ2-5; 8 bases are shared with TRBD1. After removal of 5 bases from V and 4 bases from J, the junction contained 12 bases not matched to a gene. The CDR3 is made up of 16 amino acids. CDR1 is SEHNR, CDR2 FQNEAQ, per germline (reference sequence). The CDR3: CASSVPGTGVIETQYF. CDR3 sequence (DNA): TGTGCCAGCAGCGTCCCCGGGACAGGTGTAATAGAGACCCAGTACTTC.

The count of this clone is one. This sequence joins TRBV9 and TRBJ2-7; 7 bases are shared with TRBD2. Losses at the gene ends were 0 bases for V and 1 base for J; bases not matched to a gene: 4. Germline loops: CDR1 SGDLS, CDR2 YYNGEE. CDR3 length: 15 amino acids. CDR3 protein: CASSVGEGGSYEQYF. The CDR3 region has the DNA TGTGCCAGCAGCGTAGGCGAGGGAGGGTCCTACGAGCAGTACTTC.

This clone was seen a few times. This chain's CDR3 is CASSIGGGQGTEAFF. Written as DNA, the CDR3 is TGTGCCAGTAGTATCGGGGGGGGACAGGGAACCGAAGCTTTCTTT. The rearrangement joins TRBV19 to TRBJ1-1, with 9 bases identical to TRBD1. With 3 bases clipped from V and 8 bases from J, the junction kept 10 bases outside the gene matches. Looked up from germline, CDR1 is LNHDA and CDR2 is SQIVND (reference sequence). CDR3 length equals 15 residues.

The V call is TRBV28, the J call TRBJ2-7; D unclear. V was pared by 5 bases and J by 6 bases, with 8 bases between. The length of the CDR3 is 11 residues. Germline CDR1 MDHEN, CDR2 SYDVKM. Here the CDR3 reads CASSPQREQYF. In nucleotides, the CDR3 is TGTGCCAGCAGTCCCCAACGCGAGCAGTACTTC.

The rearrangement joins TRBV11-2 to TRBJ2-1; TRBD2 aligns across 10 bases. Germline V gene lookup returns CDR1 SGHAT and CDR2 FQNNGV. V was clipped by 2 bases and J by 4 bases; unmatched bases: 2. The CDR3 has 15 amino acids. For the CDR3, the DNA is TGTGCCAGCAGCTTAACTAGCGGGACATACAATGAGCAGTTCTTC. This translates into CASSLTSGTYNEQFF.

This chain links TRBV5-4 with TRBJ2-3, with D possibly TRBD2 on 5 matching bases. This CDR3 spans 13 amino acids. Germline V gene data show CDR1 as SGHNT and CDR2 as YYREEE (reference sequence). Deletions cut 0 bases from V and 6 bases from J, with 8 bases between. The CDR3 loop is CASSLDRGDTQYF. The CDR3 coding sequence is TGTGCCAGCAGCTTGGATCGCGGGGATACGCAGTATTTT.

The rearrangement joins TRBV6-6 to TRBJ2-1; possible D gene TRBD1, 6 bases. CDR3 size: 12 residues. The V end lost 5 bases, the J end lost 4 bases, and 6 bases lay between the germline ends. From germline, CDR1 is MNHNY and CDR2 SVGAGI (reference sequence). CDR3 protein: CASSTGYNEQFF. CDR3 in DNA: TGTGCCAGCAGTACAGGGTACAATGAGCAGTTCTTC.

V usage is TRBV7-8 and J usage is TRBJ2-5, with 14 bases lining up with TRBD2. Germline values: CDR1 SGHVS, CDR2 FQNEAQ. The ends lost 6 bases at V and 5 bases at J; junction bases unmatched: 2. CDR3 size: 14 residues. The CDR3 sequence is CASRRTSGRETQYF. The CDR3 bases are TGTGCCAGCAGGAGGACTAGCGGGAGGGAGACCCAGTACTTC. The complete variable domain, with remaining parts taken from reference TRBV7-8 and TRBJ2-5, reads GAGVSQSPRYKVAKRGQDVALRCDPISGHVSLFWYQQALGQGPEFLTYFQNEAQLDKSGLPSDRFFAERPEGSVSTLKIQRTQQEDSAVYLCASRRTSGRETQYFGPGTRLLVL.

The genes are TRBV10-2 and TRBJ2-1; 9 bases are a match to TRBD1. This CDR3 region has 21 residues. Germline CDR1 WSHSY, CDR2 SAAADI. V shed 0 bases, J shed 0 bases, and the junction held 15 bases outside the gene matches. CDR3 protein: CASSESTGQGVTVTSYNEQFF. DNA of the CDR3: TGCGCCAGCAGTGAGTCTACGGGACAGGGAGTGACTGTGACCTCCTACAATGAGCAGTTCTTC.

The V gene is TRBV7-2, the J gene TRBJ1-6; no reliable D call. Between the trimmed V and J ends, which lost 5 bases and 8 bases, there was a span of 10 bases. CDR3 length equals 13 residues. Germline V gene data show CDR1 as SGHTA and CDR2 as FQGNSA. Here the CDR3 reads CASSPNTYSPLHF. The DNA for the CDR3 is TGTGCCAGCAGCCCCAATACGTATTCACCCCTCCACTTT.

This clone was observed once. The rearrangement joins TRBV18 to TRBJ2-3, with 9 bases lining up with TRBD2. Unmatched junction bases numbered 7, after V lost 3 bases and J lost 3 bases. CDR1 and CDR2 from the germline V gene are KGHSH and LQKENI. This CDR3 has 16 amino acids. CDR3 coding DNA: TGTGCCAGCTCACCCATTGGGAGCGGGAGGACAGATACGCAGTATTTT. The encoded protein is CASSPIGSGRTDTQYF.

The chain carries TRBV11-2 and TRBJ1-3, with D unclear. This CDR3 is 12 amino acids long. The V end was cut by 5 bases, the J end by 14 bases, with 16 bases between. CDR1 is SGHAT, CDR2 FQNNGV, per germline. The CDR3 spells CASSPVSAKVYF. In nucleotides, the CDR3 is TGTGCCAGCAGCCCCGTATCCGCCAAAGTATATTTT.

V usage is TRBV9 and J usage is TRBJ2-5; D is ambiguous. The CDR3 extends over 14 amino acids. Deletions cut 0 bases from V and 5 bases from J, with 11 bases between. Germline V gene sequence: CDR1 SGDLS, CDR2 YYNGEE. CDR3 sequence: CASSVGGGLETQYF. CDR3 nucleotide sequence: TGTGCCAGCAGCGTAGGGGGTGGGCTGGAGACCCAGTACTTC.

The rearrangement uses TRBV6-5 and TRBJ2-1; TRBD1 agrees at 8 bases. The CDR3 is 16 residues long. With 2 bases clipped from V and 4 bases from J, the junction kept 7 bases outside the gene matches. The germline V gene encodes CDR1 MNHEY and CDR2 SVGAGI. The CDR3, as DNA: TGTGCCAGCAGTTACGGGAGACAGGGGTTTTACAATGAGCAGTTCTTC. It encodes CASSYGRQGFYNEQFF.

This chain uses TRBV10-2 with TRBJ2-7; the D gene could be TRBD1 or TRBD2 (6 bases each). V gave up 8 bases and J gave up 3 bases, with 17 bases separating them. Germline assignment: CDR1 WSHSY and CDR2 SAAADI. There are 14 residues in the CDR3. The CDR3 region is CASAKGGSFYEQYF. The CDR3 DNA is TGCGCCAGCGCCAAGGGGGGTAGCTTCTACGAGCAGTACTTC.

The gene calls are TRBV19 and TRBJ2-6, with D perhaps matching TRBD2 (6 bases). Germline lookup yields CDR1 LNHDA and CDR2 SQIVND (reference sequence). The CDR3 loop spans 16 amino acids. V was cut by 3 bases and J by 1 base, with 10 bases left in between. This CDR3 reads CASSIAGSSGANVLTF. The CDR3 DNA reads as TGTGCCAGTAGTATCGCGGGGTCTTCTGGGGCCAACGTCCTGACTTTC.

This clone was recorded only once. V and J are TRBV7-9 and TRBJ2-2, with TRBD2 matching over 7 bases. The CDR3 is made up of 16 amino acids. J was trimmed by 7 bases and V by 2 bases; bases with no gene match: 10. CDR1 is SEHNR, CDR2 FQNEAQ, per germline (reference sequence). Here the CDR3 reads CASSLIPAGNLGELFF. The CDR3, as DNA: TGTGCCAGCAGCTTAATCCCAGCGGGAAATCTCGGGGAGCTGTTTTTT.